This TCR beta chain was obtained from a study of cytotoxic CD8 clonotypes in ibrutinib-treated CLL. About the research overall: Complete response was seen in 2 patients and partial in roughly 25; about twelve progressed and roughly 15 stayed remitted after a median 68 months.

Points on this clone: What it binds is unknown.

The CDR3 runs to 15 residues. Per germline, CDR1 SNHLY and CDR2 FYNNEI. V shed 5 bases, J shed 4 bases, and the junction held 8 bases outside the gene matches. Some clones are missing from TCRdb's copy, which holds only in-frame ones; the method was immunoSEQ multiplex PCR. The table records more than 200,000 clones, just under 80% of them present only once. Whole-study findings and limits: Higher clonality was seen at ibrutinib response and a return toward baseline at progression.

The chain combines TRBV2 with TRBJ1-1, with 9 bases that match TRBD1. This TCR was sampled from a human donor with chronic lymphocytic leukemia. Material: PBMCs, obtained after 12 months of ibrutinib treatment. The CDR3 DNA reads TGTGCCAGCAGTCAGACGACAGGGGGAGGCACTGAAGCTTTCTTT. Amino acid sequence: CASSQTTGGGTEAFF.